The 30 T cell receptor beta chains listed next were all sequenced from one sample in a study of blood T cell repertoires in COVID-19. The method was immunoSEQ multiplex PCR; TCRdb's version includes in-frame clones alone and lacks a portion of them. The repertoire consists of tens of thousands of clones, with approximately 80% occurring once and the leading ten covering over 45%. Sample: peripheral blood. These TCRs come from a man between 70 and 80 years old with acute or convalescent COVID-19.

This clone was detected a few times. The chain has TRBV6-2 or TRBV6-3 and TRBJ2-3, with TRBD2 matching 8 bases. The CDR3 spans 16 residues. J lost 8 bases, V lost 3 bases, and 13 bases had no gene match. CDR1 and CDR2 (germline): MNHEY, SVGEGT. For the CDR3, the DNA is TGTGCCAGCAGTTATCGGGGGGGGCAGGCCCCCGGTACGCAGTATTTT. Its protein is CASSYRGGQAPGTQYF.

The gene calls are TRBV19 and TRBJ2-2; D possibly corresponds to TRBD1 (5 bases). From germline, CDR1 is LNHDA and CDR2 SQIVND (reference sequence). Trimming took off 6 bases at V and 5 bases at J, with 16 bases between the two ends. The CDR3 extends over 15 amino acids. CDR3 sequence (DNA): TGTGCCAGTAGCCCTTACCCCGGACAAACCGGGGAGCTGTTTTTT. Translation: CASSPYPGQTGELFF.

This rearrangement joins TRBV19 to TRBJ1-6, with D possibly TRBD1 on 5 matching bases. V was cut by 7 bases and J by 5 bases, with 15 bases left in between. Germline V gene lookup returns CDR1 LNHDA and CDR2 SQIVND (reference sequence). The CDR3 loop spans 15 amino acids. CDR3 DNA sequence: TGTGCCAGTACCAGGAGCCAGGGTAATAATTCACCCCTCCACTTT. It yields the protein CASTRSQGNNSPLHF.

The sample holds a few counts of this clone. The chain carries TRBV6-6 and TRBJ1-1; TRBD1 aligns across 8 bases. Looked up from germline, CDR1 is MNHNY and CDR2 is SVGAGI (reference sequence). This CDR3 has 13 residues. V shed 5 bases and J 8 bases; nucleotides not matched to a gene: 7. The CDR3 nucleotides read TGTGCCAGCAGTACTGACAGGGGCGCCGAAGCTTTCTTT. Translating it yields CASSTDRGAEAFF.

The chain has TRBV3-1 (or the pseudogene TRBV3-2) and TRBJ2-2, with TRBD2 identical over 11 bases. Germline CDR1 reads LGHDT; CDR2 reads YNNKEL (reference sequence). CDR3 length: 15 residues. Unmatched junction bases numbered 6, after V lost 5 bases and J lost 7 bases. The CDR3 nucleotides read TGTGCCAGCAGCATGGGACTAGCGGAAAGCGGGGAGCTGTTTTTT. This encodes CASSMGLAESGELFF.

This clone has only one observation. The chain couples TRBV5-1 to TRBJ2-2; D is ambiguous. The V gene lost 3 bases and the J gene lost 7 bases, with 10 bases spanning the gap. Germline CDR1 SGHRS, CDR2 YFSETQ. CDR3 size: 13 residues. In nucleotides, the CDR3 is TGCGCCAGCAGCTCTGACCCGGGCGGGGAGCTGTTTTTT. Its translation: CASSSDPGGELFF. Based on the CDR3 plus reference TRBV5-1 and TRBJ2-2, the full variable domain is KAGVTQTPRYLIKTRGQQVTLSCSPISGHRSVSWYQQTPGQGLQFLFEYFSETQRNKGNFPGRFSGRQFSNSRSEMNVSTLELGDSALYLCASSSDPGGELFFGEGSRLTVL.

This chain connects TRBV7-2 to TRBJ1-2, with 8 nucleotides matching TRBD1. The CDR3 has 15 amino acids. V was clipped by 5 bases and J by 5 bases; unmatched bases: 10. In germline, CDR1 is SGHTA, CDR2 FQGNSA. CDR3 coding DNA: TGTGCCAGCAGCCTCGACAGGGGACGCCTGTATGGCTACACCTTC. Protein: CASSLDRGRLYGYTF.

This clone was observed a handful of times. This chain links TRBV3-1 (or the pseudogene TRBV3-2) with TRBJ2-2; possible D gene TRBD2, 6 bases. Germline values: CDR1 LGHDT, CDR2 YNNKEL (reference sequence). This CDR3 is built from 15 residues. V was shortened by 1 base and J by 7 bases, with 13 bases between the two germline ends. The CDR3 spells CASSQGAQGGGELFF. DNA of the CDR3: TGTGCCAGCAGCCAAGGGGCGCAGGGAGGCGGGGAGCTGTTTTTT.

The rearrangement uses TRBV7-9 and TRBJ1-1; a weak D match, TRBD1 (6 bases). Germline V gene data show CDR1 as SEHNR and CDR2 as FQNEAQ (reference sequence). The CDR3 has 14 amino acids. The V and J ends lost 5 bases and 4 bases respectively, with 14 bases between them. Here the CDR3 reads CASSKTGTITEAFF. In DNA, the CDR3 is TGTGCCAGCAGCAAAACCGGGACAATCACTGAAGCTTTCTTT. Looking up the rest from reference TRBV7-9 and TRBJ1-1 gives the full variable domain: DTGVSQNPRHKITKRGQNVTFRCDPISEHNRLYWYRQTLGQGPEFLTYFQNEAQLEKSRLLSDRFSAERPKGSFSTLEIQRTEQGDSAMYLCASSKTGTITEAFFGQGTRLTVV.

V gene TRBV18 combines with J gene TRBJ1-1; 7 bases line up with TRBD1. Germline assignment: CDR1 KGHSH and CDR2 LQKENI. The CDR3 is 15 residues long. Trimming cost V 5 bases and J 0 bases; bases outside gene matches: 6. CDR3 bases: TGTGCCAGCTCAGGGACAGCAAAGTTGAACACTGAAGCTTTCTTT. It yields the protein CASSGTAKLNTEAFF.

This clone appeared once. The chain links TRBV18 to TRBJ2-7; D gene unclear. The CDR3 has 13 amino acids. With 6 bases removed from V and 3 bases from J, the gap between germline ends came to 12 bases. Germline V gene lookup returns CDR1 KGHSH and CDR2 LQKENI. Here the CDR3 DNA reads TGTGCCAGCTCTCCCGAGGCAATCTACGAGCAGTACTTC. It specifies CASSPEAIYEQYF.

This clone was seen a single time. V and J are TRBV7-9 and TRBJ2-3; the D is unclear. This CDR3 is 14 amino acids long. Germline values: CDR1 SEHNR, CDR2 FQNEAQ (reference sequence). Trimming took off 2 bases at V and 0 bases at J, with 6 bases between the two ends. Here the CDR3 reads CASSLTASTDTQYF. The CDR3 DNA follows: TGTGCCAGCAGCTTAACTGCTAGCACAGATACGCAGTATTTT.

A word on this clone: A read error may account for a junction end that differs from germline. The V call is TRBV7-9, the J call TRBJ1-2; TRBD1 is a possible D gene (5 bases). The CDR3 contains 15 residues. The germline CDR1 and CDR2 sequences are SEHNR and FQNEAQ (reference sequence). The DNA of the CDR3 is TGTGCCAGCACCTTAGGGGCAGTTGCTAACTATGGCTACACCTTC. This encodes CASTLGAVANYGYTF.

The chain employs TRBV5-1 and TRBJ2-4, with 9 bases identical to TRBD2. V dropped 4 bases and J dropped 1; count of bases not matched to a gene: 3. This CDR3 region has 15 residues. From germline, CDR1 is SGHRS and CDR2 YFSETQ. The CDR3 bases are TGCGCCAGCAGCCCAAGCGGGGGGGCCAAAAACATTCAGTACTTC. Amino acids: CASSPSGGAKNIQYF.

The rearrangement joins TRBV19 to TRBJ1-5; D gene ambiguous. Trimming removed 1 base at V and 2 bases at J, with 15 bases between. There are 17 residues in the CDR3. In germline, CDR1 is LNHDA, CDR2 SQIVND (reference sequence). The CDR3 is CASSIAGLRAGNQPQHF. CDR3 in DNA: TGTGCCAGTAGTATAGCAGGACTTAGGGCCGGCAATCAGCCCCAGCATTTT.

The chain combines TRBV7-6 with TRBJ1-5; 11 bases align to TRBD1. The CDR3 sequence is 14 residues long. Per germline, CDR1 SGHVS and CDR2 FNYEAQ. The V segment lost 5 bases and the J segment 11 bases; nucleotides outside the gene matches: 8. In DNA form, the CDR3 reads TGTGCCAGCAGCGCCTGGACAGGGGGCGAGGCCCAGCATTTT. It is translated as CASSAWTGGEAQHF.

The J gene is TRBJ1-5, the V gene TRBV10-3; a weak D match, TRBD1 (6 bases). CDR3 length: 14 residues. With 0 bases removed from V and 5 bases from J, the gap between germline ends came to 8 bases. Germline loops: CDR1 ENHRY, CDR2 SYGVKD. The CDR3 here is CAISESRTDQPQHF. CDR3 coding DNA: TGTGCCATCAGTGAGTCGAGGACAGATCAGCCCCAGCATTTT.

This chain links TRBV5-1 with TRBJ2-1, with 9 bases lining up with TRBD2. The CDR3 has 15 residues. Germline V gives CDR1 SGHRS, CDR2 YFSETQ. Trimming at V came to 0 bases and at J to 5 bases, leaving 3 bases not matched to a gene. CDR3 nucleotides: TGCGCCAGCAGCTTGGCGGCGGGGGGGAACAATGAGCAGTTCTTC. Its translation is CASSLAAGGNNEQFF.

The chain joins TRBV12-5 to TRBJ1-1, with a weak D call TRBD1 (6 bases). Trimming stripped 5 bases from V and 6 bases from J, with 19 bases between. There are 15 residues in the CDR3. Germline V CDR1 and CDR2: LGHNT, FRNRAP. Written as DNA, the CDR3 is TGTGCTAGTGGTCCCGACAGGCATGGGGAGTCTGAAGCTTTCTTT. Protein product: CASGPDRHGESEAFF.

This clone was picked up a small number of times. The V and J genes are TRBV5-1 and TRBJ2-7; 10 nucleotides line up with TRBD1. The CDR3 contains 14 residues. Germline loops: CDR1 SGHRS, CDR2 YFSETQ. The trim removed 0 bases at V and 6 bases at J, leaving 3 bases unmatched. CDR3 in amino acids: CASSLEGQGSEQYF. Here the CDR3 DNA reads TGCGCCAGCAGCTTGGAGGGACAGGGGTCCGAGCAGTACTTC.

The CDR3 here is CASSPSQAGPQHF. The DNA for the CDR3 is TGTGCCAGTAGTCCTTCCCAGGCAGGCCCCCAGCATTTT. V is TRBV19 and J is TRBJ1-5; no definite D call. CDR3 size: 13 residues. Germline assignment: CDR1 LNHDA and CDR2 SQIVND (reference sequence). Trimming shortened V by 5 bases and J by 10 bases, and 15 bases separated the two germline ends.

The chain combines TRBV7-2 with TRBJ1-1; perhaps TRBD1 as D (5 bases). Germline loops: CDR1 SGHTA, CDR2 FQGNSA. The CDR3 sequence is 11 residues long. Trimming shortened V by 6 bases and J by 7 bases, and 9 bases separated the two germline ends. In nucleotides, the CDR3 is TGTGCCAGCAGGGGGGAGGTTGAAGCTTTCTTT. This sequence encodes CASRGEVEAFF. Filled out from reference TRBV7-2 and TRBJ1-1, the complete variable domain reads GAGVSQSPSNKVTEKGKDVELRCDPISGHTALYWYRQSLGQGLEFLIYFQGNSAPDKSGLPSDRFSAERTGGSVSTLTIQRTQQEDSAVYLCASRGEVEAFFGQGTRLTVV.

The chain recombines TRBV18 with TRBJ1-5; D remains unclear. In germline, CDR1 is KGHSH, CDR2 LQKENI. V gave up 5 bases and J gave up 4 bases, with 15 bases separating them. The CDR3 length is 15 residues. The CDR3 DNA reads as TGTGCCAGCTCAGAGATAGGGAGCGGGAATCAGCCCCAGCATTTT. Its translation: CASSEIGSGNQPQHF. The complete variable domain, with remaining parts taken from reference TRBV18 and TRBJ1-5, reads NAGVMQNPRHLVRRRGQEARLRCSPMKGHSHVYWYRQLPEEGLKFMVYLQKENIIDESGMPKERFSAEFPKEGPSILRIQQVVRGDSAAYFCASSEIGSGNQPQHFGDGTRLSIL.

J is TRBJ1-5 and V is TRBV5-6; 10 nucleotides match TRBD1. Unmatched junction bases numbered 6, after V lost 5 bases and J lost 4 bases. This CDR3 spans 15 amino acids. Germline CDR1 SGHDT, CDR2 YYEEEE. The CDR3 nucleotides are TGTGCCAGCAGTCCCGGGACAGGGGAGAATCAGCCCCAGCATTTT. As protein: CASSPGTGENQPQHF. Full variable domain (missing parts from reference TRBV5-6 and TRBJ1-5): DAGVTQSPTHLIKTRGQQVTLRCSPKSGHDTVSWYQQALGQGPQFIFQYYEEEERQRGNFPDRFSGHQFPNYSSELNVNALLLGDSALYLCASSPGTGENQPQHFGDGTRLSIL.

The CDR3 loop is CASRAGSSFQPQHF. CDR3 sequence (DNA): TGTGCCAGCAGGGCCGGGAGCAGCTTTCAGCCCCAGCATTTT. The rearrangement joins TRBV28 to TRBJ1-5; no definite D call. The CDR3 contains 14 residues. Germline V gene lookup returns CDR1 MDHEN and CDR2 SYDVKM. Deletions cut 6 bases from V and 6 bases from J, with 15 bases between.

This clone showed up just a few times. V usage is TRBV19 and J usage is TRBJ1-1; maybe TRBD1 (6 bases). CDR3 length: 15 amino acids. Per the germline V gene, CDR1 is LNHDA and CDR2 is SQIVND (reference sequence). Trimming took 3 bases from V and 0 from J, leaving 11 bases between them. The DNA of the CDR3 is TGTGCCAGTAGTATCAACAGGGCGATGAACACTGAAGCTTTCTTT. This encodes CASSINRAMNTEAFF.

The V call is TRBV4-3, the J call TRBJ1-2, with a tentative D call TRBD1 (5 bases). The CDR3 loop spans 14 amino acids. V was cut by 0 bases and J by 2 bases, with 7 bases left in between. Germline V gene data show CDR1 as LGHNA and CDR2 as YSLEER. CDR3 sequence reads: CASSQDDRNYGYTF. For the CDR3, the DNA is TGCGCCAGCAGCCAAGATGACAGAAACTATGGCTACACCTTC.

The V gene is TRBV7-2, the J gene TRBJ2-7; 13 bases map to TRBD2. J was trimmed by 3 bases and V by 0 bases; bases with no gene match: 11. The CDR3 is 19 residues long. Germline-derived CDR1 and CDR2 are SGHTA and FQGNSA. In nucleotides, the CDR3 is TGTGCCAGCAGCTTAGCCCCTCCGGGACTAGCGGGACGTTTCTACGAGCAGTACTTC. Translation: CASSLAPPGLAGRFYEQYF.

V is TRBV3-1 (or the pseudogene TRBV3-2) and J is TRBJ1-2, with D perhaps matching TRBD1 (5 bases). The germline CDR1 and CDR2 sequences are LGHDT and YNNKEL (reference sequence). The V and J ends lost 0 bases and 10 bases respectively, with 15 bases between them. This CDR3 is 14 amino acids long. CDR3 in amino acids: CASSQEFWTPFYTF. CDR3 nucleotide sequence: TGTGCCAGCAGCCAAGAGTTTTGGACACCCTTCTACACCTTC.

The chain uses TRBV11-1 and TRBJ2-5; 13 bases are a match to TRBD2. Trimming at V came to 5 bases and at J to 3 bases, leaving 3 bases not matched to a gene. Germline CDR1 SGHAT, CDR2 FQDESV (reference sequence). The CDR3 covers 15 residues. The CDR3 is CASSRGLAGKETQYF. Here the CDR3 DNA reads TGTGCCAGCAGCCGGGGACTAGCGGGAAAAGAGACCCAGTACTTC.